This TCR beta chain was identified in a study of T-cell reconstitution after alpha-beta-depleted transplantation in children. This clonotype was seen a few times. No antigen is known for it. Study-wide findings and caveats: Some patients' high day-60 TCRbeta diversity was traced to surviving recipient T cells and thymic progenitors. Two months or so post-transplant, alpha-beta T cells reportedly derived from several hundred expanded graft clones.

Germline lookup yields CDR1 SEHNR and CDR2 FQNEAQ (reference sequence). The CDR3 runs to 13 residues. V lost 5 bases to trimming and J lost 6 bases, with 11 bases between them. Preparation of the TCRbeta library used unique molecular identifiers. Via MiXCR, TCRdb re-called the PCR reads, giving one row per CDR3 protein. The repertoire holds 700,000 to 850,000 distinct CDR3 sequences, with about 16% as singletons. The chain recombines TRBV7-9 with TRBJ2-1; no reliable D call. The source of this sequence is a male patient younger than 18 who had a stem cell transplant for acute lymphoblastic leukemia, so the T cells may come from the graft donor. This specimen consisted of PBMCs, mostly from graft donor cells, obtained 360 days after TCRalphabeta/CD19-depleted stem cell transplant. CDR3: CASSKDMGNEQFF. CDR3 coding DNA: TGTGCCAGCAGCAAAGACATGGGCAATGAGCAGTTCTTC.